The subject of this entry is one TCR beta chain. This entry belongs to a study of chemoradiotherapy in HPV16-positive cancers. The method was immunoSEQ multiplex PCR; TCRdb's version includes in-frame clones alone and lacks a portion of them. In the table there are fewer than 9,500 clones, over 75% of which are singletons. The junction had 9 bases not matched to a gene; V was cut back by 4 bases and J by 5 bases. This CDR3 is 17 amino acids long. Germline assignment: CDR1 LNHDA and CDR2 SQIVND (reference sequence). The sample was tumor tissue, taken from a patient who underwent chemoradiotherapy. The TCR was taken from a human donor with HPV-associated anogenital cancer. The chain links TRBV19 to TRBJ2-4; TRBD2 matches at 12 bases. The CDR3 nucleotides read TGTGCCAGTAGTAAGACTAGCGGGGGCCGGGATGAAAACATTCAGTACTTC. Its protein is CASSKTSGGRDENIQYF.